The subject of this entry is one T cell receptor (beta chain). The target of this receptor is not known. No base quality values were provided; no much bigger clone lies one nucleotide off. These data belong to a study of OX40 agonist ivuxolimab in advanced cancers. Study-wide context: Ivuxolimab was an agonistic, fully human IgG2 monoclonal antibody directed against OX40 (CD134), a costimulatory receptor. Intravenous ivuxolimab was administered to patients every 2 weeks at six dose levels: 0.01, 0.1, 0.3, 1.5, 3 and 10 mg/kg. Of the roughly 52 dose-escalation patients, hepatocellular carcinoma was present in about 20, melanoma in some 15, renal cell carcinoma in 9 and head and neck cancer in 9. A male proportion of almost 85% and a mean age of approximately 60 years, ranging from roughly 20 to 80, were recorded for the dose-escalation cohort. Patients were allowed to have had prior anti-PD-1, anti-PD-L1 or anti-CTLA-4 therapy, and 40% to 45% of the dose-escalation patients had been treated with checkpoint inhibitors. Partial responses occurred in three dose-escalation patients: two with cutaneous melanoma and one with hepatocellular carcinoma. Peripheral TCRbeta sequencing aimed to test whether ivuxolimab altered TCR sequence diversity and caused clonal T-cell expansion. The paper covers the monotherapy dose-escalation part of the phase I ivuxolimab trial, which included N ≈ 52 patients. Summary of the overall study and its limitations: After ivuxolimab, more expanded clones were found on average in CD8+ T cells than in CD4+ T cells. The antigen specificity of the clonally expanded peripheral T cells was not determined. Clonal expansion of both CD4+ and CD8+ blood T cells was observed from baseline to week 6 at doses 0.1 to 3.0 mg/kg. In the 0.1-3.0 mg/kg groups, partial responders were among the patients with the lowest normalized peripheral clonal expansion, particularly in CD8+ T cells. Low levels of normalized T-cell clonal expansion were also shown by some nonresponding patients.

Patients with a history of autoimmune disease or receiving systemic immunosuppression were excluded from the trial. Peripheral blood for TCR sequencing was collected from all dose cohorts at baseline, on cycle 4 day 1, and on cycle 7 day 1. The samples were drawn from a first-in-human, open-label, multicenter phase I dose-escalation trial of ivuxolimab. Adults with locally advanced or metastatic head and neck squamous cell, hepatocellular, melanoma or renal cell carcinoma were enrolled in the trial. CD4+ and CD8+ T cells were sorted separately from peripheral blood before TCR sequencing. V and J are truncated by 2 bases and 4 bases respectively, leaving an intervening sequence of 6 bases. Reading from cysteine to phenylalanine, the CDR3 counts 12 amino acids. Only the CDR3 region is kept as DNA, spanning 36 bases read in frame from base 1. For CDR1 and CDR2, the germline V gene (reference sequence) lists SEHNR and FQNEAQ.

Genomic DNA was extracted from sorted cells for sequencing of the TCRbeta CDR3 region. The immunoSEQ Assay was used for sequencing of TCRbeta CDR3 regions. Imported from immuneACCESS, the table was reduced by TCRdb to in-frame sequences with V and J called. These copies leave out some clones; in studies compared against another copy, an unresolved V gene accounts for under half, and the cause of the remainder is not known. The sample table lists some 62,000 clones, 70% to 90% of them with a count of one. Around 9.5% of the sample rests with the top ten. The chain links TRBV7-9 with TRBJ2-7; no D gene call is confident. The source material was CD4+ or CD8+ T cells sorted from blood, sampled in a trial of the OX40 agonist ivuxolimab. The sequence came from an adult with an advanced solid tumor such as melanoma, head and neck, liver or kidney cancer. The CDR3 loop reads CASSLNGYEQYF. The nucleotide sequence is TGTGCCAGCAGCTTAAACGGGTACGAGCAGTACTTC.